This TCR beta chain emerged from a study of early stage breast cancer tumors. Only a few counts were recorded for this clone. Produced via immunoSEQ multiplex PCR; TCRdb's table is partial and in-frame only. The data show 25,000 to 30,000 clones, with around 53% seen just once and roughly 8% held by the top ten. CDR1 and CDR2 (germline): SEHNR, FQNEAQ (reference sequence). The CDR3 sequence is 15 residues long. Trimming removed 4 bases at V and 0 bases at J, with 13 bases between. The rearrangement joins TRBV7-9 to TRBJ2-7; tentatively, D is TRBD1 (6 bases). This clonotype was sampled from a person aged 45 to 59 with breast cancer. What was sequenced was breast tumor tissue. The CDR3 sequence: CASSSDSNPSYEQYF. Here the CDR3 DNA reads TGTGCCAGCAGCTCGGACAGTAATCCCTCCTACGAGCAGTACTTC.